This T cell receptor (beta chain) stems from a study of shared clonotypes between healthy human individuals. The CDR3 consists of 15 residues. J was trimmed by 1 base and V by 4 bases; bases with no gene match: 7. Germline loops: CDR1 MNHNS, CDR2 SASEGT. This clone was seen a single time. Sequencing was performed with immunoSEQ multiplex PCR; in TCRdb, only in-frame clones are kept and a portion is missing. The table has hundreds of thousands of clones, less than 96% seen once; the top ten hold roughly 0.06%. The source is a woman aged 25 to 45 in good health. The rearrangement links TRBV6-1 to TRBJ2-7, with 7 bases fitting TRBD1. The material sequenced was naive CD4+ T cells sorted from blood. Subset denoted: CD45RA+ positively selected. Here the CDR3 reads CASSGTGALSYEQYF. The CDR3 DNA reads as TGTGCCAGCAGTGGTACAGGGGCCCTATCCTACGAGCAGTACTTC.